These T cell receptor beta chains were read from a single sample in a study of T cells in Graves' hyperthyroidism and ophthalmopathy. Via MiXCR, TCRdb re-called the multiplex PCR reads, giving one row per CDR3 protein. The table has hundreds of thousands of distinct CDR3 sequences, about 18% seen once. The sequenced sample consisted of blood. Source of these receptors: a woman under 30 with Graves' hyperthyroidism. The CDR3 runs from the conserved cysteine through the conserved F or W. D genes are given only for firm matches. Some rows mark clone size as missing; the rest say once, few, many or name a class of expanded clone.

j_call v_call d_call clone_size cdr3_aa cdr3_nt
TRBJ2-5 TRBV11-2 . many CASSLVLMGRPHGETQYF TGTGCCAGCAGCTTAGTTCTGATGGGGAGGCCCCATGGAGAGACCCAGTACTTC
TRBJ2-7 TRBV20-1 . many CSAPDSKYEQYF TGCAGTGCTCCTGACAGCAAATACGAGCAGTACTTC
TRBJ2-7 TRBV2 . many CASSEPGSYEQCF TGTGCCAGCAGTGAACCAGGCTCCTACGAGCAGTGCTTC
TRBJ1-2 TRBV28 . many CATYDRRVHGYTF TGTGCCACCTACGACAGGCGGGTACATGGCTACACCTTC
TRBJ2-2 TRBV6-1 TRBD2 many CASIPGLAPGELFF TGTGCCAGCATCCCGGGACTAGCCCCCGGGGAGCTGTTTTTT
TRBJ1-1 TRBV29-1 . many CSALSHRNTEAFF TGCAGCGCCCTGAGCCACAGAAACACTGAAGCTTTCTTT
TRBJ1-5 TRBV18 TRBD1 many CASSPSRGLNQPQHF TGTGCCAGCTCACCGAGTAGGGGGCTTAATCAGCCCCAGCATTTT
TRBJ1-1 TRBV18 . few CASSPARVFFGGTEAFF TGTGCCAGCTCACCAGCTCGGGTATTCTTCGGGGGCACTGAAGCTTTCTTT
TRBJ2-7 TRBV12-3/TRBV12-4 . many CASSPDQLTGYEQYF TGTGCCAGCAGTCCAGATCAGCTGACGGGCTACGAGCAGTACTTC
TRBJ2-2 TRBV5-5 . few CASSFLPLSAGELFF TGTGCCAGCAGCTTCTTACCGTTGTCCGCCGGGGAGCTGTTTTTT
TRBJ2-7 TRBV3-1 . many CASSQGTGVYEQYF TGTGCCAGCAGCCAGGGAACGGGTGTCTACGAGCAGTACTTC
TRBJ2-7 TRBV20-1 . many CSAREDPISIYEQYF TGCAGTGCTAGAGAGGACCCCATTAGTATCTACGAGCAGTACTTC
TRBJ1-3 TRBV11-2 . . CASSLGGLHSGNTIYF TGTGCCAGCAGCTTGGGGGGACTGCACTCTGGAAACACCATATATTTT
TRBJ2-7 TRBV28 . many CASSLVAGANEQYF TGTGCCAGCAGTTTGGTTGCGGGGGCGAACGAGCAGTACTTC
TRBJ2-7 TRBV20-1 . many CSARVVHYEQYF TGCAGTGCTAGAGTGGTGCACTACGAGCAGTACTTC
TRBJ1-6 TRBV20-1 . few CSASAGTDVHVLHF TGCAGTGCTAGTGCGGGGACGGATGTTCATGTCCTCCACTTT
TRBJ2-2 TRBV7-2 . many CASSLAYRSTGELFF TGTGCCAGCAGCTTAGCGTACCGATCCACCGGGGAGCTGTTTTTT
TRBJ2-5 TRBV20-1 . many CSAERWETQYF TGCAGTGCCGAACGATGGGAGACCCAGTACTTC
TRBJ1-1 TRBV20-1 . many CSVPGQLNTEAFF TGCAGTGTCCCGGGGCAGTTGAACACTGAAGCTTTCTTT